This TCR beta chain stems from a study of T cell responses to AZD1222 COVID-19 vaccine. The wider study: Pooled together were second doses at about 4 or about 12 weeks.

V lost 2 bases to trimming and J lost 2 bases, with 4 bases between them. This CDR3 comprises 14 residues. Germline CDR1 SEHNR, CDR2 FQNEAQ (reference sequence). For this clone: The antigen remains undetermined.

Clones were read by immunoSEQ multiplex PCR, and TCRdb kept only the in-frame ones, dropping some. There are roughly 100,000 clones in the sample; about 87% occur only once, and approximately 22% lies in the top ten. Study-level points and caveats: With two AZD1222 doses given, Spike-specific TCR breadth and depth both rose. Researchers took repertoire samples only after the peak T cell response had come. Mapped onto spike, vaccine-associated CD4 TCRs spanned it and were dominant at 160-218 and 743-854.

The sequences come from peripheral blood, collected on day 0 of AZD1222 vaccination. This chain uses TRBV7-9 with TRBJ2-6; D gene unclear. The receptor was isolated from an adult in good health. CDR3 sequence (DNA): TGTGCCAGCAGCTTAAATGCTGGGGCCAACGTCCTGACTTTC. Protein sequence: CASSLNAGANVLTF.